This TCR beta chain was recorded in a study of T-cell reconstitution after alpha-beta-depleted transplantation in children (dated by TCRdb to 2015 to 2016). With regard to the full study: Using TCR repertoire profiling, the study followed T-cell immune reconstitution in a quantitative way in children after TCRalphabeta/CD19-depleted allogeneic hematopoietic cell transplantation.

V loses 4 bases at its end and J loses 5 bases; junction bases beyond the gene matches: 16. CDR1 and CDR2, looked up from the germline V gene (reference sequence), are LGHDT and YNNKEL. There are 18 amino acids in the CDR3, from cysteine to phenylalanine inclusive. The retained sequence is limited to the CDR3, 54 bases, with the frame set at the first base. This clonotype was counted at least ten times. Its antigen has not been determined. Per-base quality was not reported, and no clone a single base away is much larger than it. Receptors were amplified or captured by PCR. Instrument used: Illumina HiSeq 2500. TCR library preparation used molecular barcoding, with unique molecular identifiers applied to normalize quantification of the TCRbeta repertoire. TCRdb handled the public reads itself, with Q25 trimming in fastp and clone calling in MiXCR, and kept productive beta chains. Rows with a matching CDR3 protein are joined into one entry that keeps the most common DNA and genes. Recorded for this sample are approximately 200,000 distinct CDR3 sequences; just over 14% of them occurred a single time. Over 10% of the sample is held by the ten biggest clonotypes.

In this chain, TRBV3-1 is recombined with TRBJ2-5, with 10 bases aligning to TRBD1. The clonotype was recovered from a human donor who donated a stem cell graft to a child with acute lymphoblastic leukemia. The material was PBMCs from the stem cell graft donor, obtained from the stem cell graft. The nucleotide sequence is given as TGTGCCAGCAGCCTAAGCCGGGACAGGGGCCGAGTTGAGGAGACCCAGTACTTC. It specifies CASSLSRDRGRVEETQYF.